This entry features one T cell receptor beta chain sequence. The antigen is not known. V was trimmed by 0 bases and J by 4 bases, leaving 13 bases between them. CDR3 length: 16 residues. CDR1 LGHNA and CDR2 YNFKEQ come from the germline V gene. For ophthalmopathy patients, the Clinical Activity Score was at least 3 and the NOSPECS grade at least 4; duration was under 3 months. The record originates from a study of T cells in Graves' hyperthyroidism and ophthalmopathy. As for the study in general: Peripheral blood was acquired at first diagnosis, ahead of any therapy whatsoever. Findings and caveats of the study: Patients with ophthalmopathy were separated from those with stable hyperthyroidism by a 13 V-J model. Most expanded thyroid clonotypes above 0.001 recurred in blood.

Regions amplified from RNA transcripts were the TCR beta CDR3 regions. The HTBI primer set was used in a first-round RT-PCR of the TCR CDR3. TCRdb analysed the multiplex PCR reads with MiXCR anew, one entry per CDR3 protein. The sample yields 560,000 or so distinct CDR3 sequences, about 20% seen once. The chain joins TRBV4-2 to TRBJ2-1; no clear D gene. The origin of this receptor is a man in his forties with Graves' ophthalmopathy. The sample taken for sequencing was blood. CDR3 amino acids: CASSQEFRSSYNEQFF. For the CDR3, the DNA is TGTGCCAGCAGCCAAGAATTCCGATCGAGTTACAATGAGCAGTTCTTC.